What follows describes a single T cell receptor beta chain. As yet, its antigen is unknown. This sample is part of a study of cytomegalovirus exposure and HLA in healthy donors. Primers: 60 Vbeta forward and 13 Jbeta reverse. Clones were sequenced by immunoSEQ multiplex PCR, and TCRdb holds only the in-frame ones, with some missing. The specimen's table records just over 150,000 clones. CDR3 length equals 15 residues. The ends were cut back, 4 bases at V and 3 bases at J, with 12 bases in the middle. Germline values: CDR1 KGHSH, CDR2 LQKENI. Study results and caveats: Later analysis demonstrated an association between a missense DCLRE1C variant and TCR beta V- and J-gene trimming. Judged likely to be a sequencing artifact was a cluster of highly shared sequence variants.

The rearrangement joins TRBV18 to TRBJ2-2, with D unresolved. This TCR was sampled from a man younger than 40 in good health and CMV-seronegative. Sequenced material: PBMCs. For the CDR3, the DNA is TGTGCCAGCTCACAGAGCGCGCAGTACACCGGGGAGCTGTTTTTT. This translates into CASSQSAQYTGELFF.